What follows are 14 T cell receptor beta chains derived from one specimen sequenced in a study of blood T cell repertoires in COVID-19. Assay used: immunoSEQ multiplex PCR; TCRdb lists only in-frame clones, some missing. The table shows roughly 140,000 clones, with over 75% occurring only once. The sample comprised peripheral blood. These receptor sequences come from a man aged 70 or older with acute or convalescent COVID-19.

This clone was seen a handful of times. The J gene is TRBJ1-1, the V gene TRBV18; unclear D gene. CDR1 and CDR2 (germline): KGHSH, LQKENI. V lost 6 bases, J lost 5 bases, and 19 bases lay in between. CDR3 length equals 15 residues. Here the CDR3 reads CASSPDEGGRTEAFF. In nucleotides, the CDR3 is TGTGCCAGCTCCCCAGACGAGGGAGGGCGAACTGAAGCTTTCTTT.

The chain combines TRBV21-1 with TRBJ1-1. TRBV21-1 has pseudogene status. The CDR3 is 12 amino acids. CDR3 residues: CASSKERVGAFF. CDR3 DNA sequence: TGTGCCAGCAGCAAAGAGAGGGTTGGAGCTTTCTTT.

The chain uses TRBV5-1 and TRBJ1-2; D may be TRBD1 (5 bases). CDR1 SGHRS and CDR2 YFSETQ come from the germline V gene. This CDR3 has 16 residues. V was pared by 2 bases and J by 2 bases, with 16 bases between. CDR3 protein: CASSFNAIGANYGYTF. The DNA of the CDR3 is TGCGCCAGCAGCTTCAATGCAATTGGGGCCAACTATGGCTACACCTTC.

The chain combines TRBV9 with TRBJ2-7; 10 bases line up with TRBD1. V lost 4 bases to trimming and J lost 2 bases; unmatched junction nucleotides: 15. From germline, CDR1 is SGDLS and CDR2 YYNGEE. This CDR3 comprises 18 residues. CDR3 sequence reads: CASSPVTGGSLYPYEQYF. The CDR3 nucleotides are TGTGCCAGCAGCCCCGTGACAGGGGGCTCCCTGTATCCCTACGAGCAGTACTTC.

The chain is built from TRBV9 and TRBJ1-2; maybe TRBD1 (5 bases). Trimming pared 1 base from V and 7 bases from J, leaving 14 bases between. This CDR3 contains 14 residues. Germline values: CDR1 SGDLS, CDR2 YYNGEE. Here the CDR3 reads CASSVPGGGTGYTF. CDR3 sequence (DNA): TGTGCCAGCAGCGTACCAGGCGGCGGGACTGGCTACACCTTC.

The chain couples TRBV27 to TRBJ1-2; 8 positions agree with TRBD1. The V segment lost 11 bases and the J segment 6 bases; nucleotides outside the gene matches: 14. The V gene's germline CDR1 is MNHEY and CDR2 SMNVEV (reference sequence). The CDR3 totals 14 residues. This CDR3 reads CAWNPPGQGHGYTF. CDR3 sequence (DNA): TGTGCCTGGAATCCACCCGGACAGGGCCATGGCTACACCTTC.

The gene calls are TRBV27 and TRBJ2-1; 7 nucleotides match TRBD2. The CDR3 loop spans 15 amino acids. Germline CDR1 is MNHEY and CDR2 is SMNVEV (reference sequence). Trimming took 8 bases from V and 6 from J; bases not matched to a gene: 13. The CDR3 loop is CASRTIGLESNEQFF. The CDR3 nucleotides are TGTGCCAGCCGCACAATCGGACTAGAGTCCAATGAGCAGTTCTTC.

The chain is built from TRBV18 and TRBJ1-2; 9 positions agree with TRBD1. V lost 1 base, J lost 7 bases, and 4 bases stayed unmatched. Germline assignment: CDR1 KGHSH and CDR2 LQKENI. CDR3 size: 14 residues. Here the CDR3 DNA reads TGTGCCAGCTCACCACAGGGACAGGGCTTTGGCTACACCTTC. The encoded protein is CASSPQGQGFGYTF. Full variable domain (remainder filled in from reference TRBV18 and TRBJ1-2): NAGVMQNPRHLVRRRGQEARLRCSPMKGHSHVYWYRQLPEEGLKFMVYLQKENIIDESGMPKERFSAEFPKEGPSILRIQQVVRGDSAAYFCASSPQGQGFGYTFGSGTRLTVV.

This clone was detected a few times. The gene calls are TRBV19 and TRBJ1-5, with D possibly matching TRBD1 (5 bases). Trimming cost V 4 bases and J 2 bases, with 9 bases left between them. This CDR3 has 14 residues. CDR1 is LNHDA, CDR2 SQIVND, per germline (reference sequence). The CDR3: CASSRGDGNQPQHF. The CDR3 bases are TGTGCCAGTAGTAGGGGCGATGGCAATCAGCCCCAGCATTTT.

The chain is built from TRBV5-4 and TRBJ2-7, with 11 bases that match TRBD1. V was clipped by 4 bases and J by 5 bases; unmatched bases: 8. This CDR3 contains 15 residues. Germline V gives CDR1 SGHNT, CDR2 YYREEE (reference sequence). The CDR3 reads CASSTRDRGSHEQYF. CDR3 nucleotides: TGTGCCAGCAGCACCCGGGACAGGGGGTCCCACGAGCAGTACTTC.

The chain uses TRBV6-5 and TRBJ1-1; D remains ambiguous. The CDR3 is made up of 14 amino acids. Trimming stripped 5 bases from V and 0 bases from J, with 10 bases between. Germline lookup yields CDR1 MNHEY and CDR2 SVGAGI. CDR3 in amino acids: CASSKTSLNTEAFF. DNA of the CDR3: TGTGCCAGCAGTAAGACATCACTGAACACTGAAGCTTTCTTT.

The chain carries TRBV5-6 and TRBJ1-5; weak D call: TRBD1 (6 bases). Germline CDR1 and CDR2: SGHDT and YYEEEE. CDR3 length: 15 residues. Trimming took 4 bases from V and 0 from J, leaving 11 bases between them. Written as DNA, the CDR3 is TGTGCCAGCAGCGGGGGCAGGTATAGCAATCAGCCCCAGCATTTT. Translating gives CASSGGRYSNQPQHF.

The V gene is TRBV10-1, the J gene TRBJ2-1, with 11 bases lining up with TRBD2. The CDR3 sequence is 16 residues long. The germline gives CDR1 WNHNN, CDR2 SYGVQD (reference sequence). V gave up 4 bases and J gave up 6 bases; unmatched junction bases: 8. In nucleotides, the CDR3 is TGCGCCAGCAGTGTGTATAGCGGGAGGGGGGTCAATGAGCAGTTCTTC. This encodes CASSVYSGRGVNEQFF.

This chain connects TRBV13 to TRBJ1-4; the match to TRBD1 covers 10 bases. Germline assignment: CDR1 PRHDT and CDR2 FYEKMQ (reference sequence). This CDR3 spans 18 amino acids. V was clipped by 5 bases and J by 0 bases; unmatched bases: 9. The CDR3 loop reads CASSPRTGGYATNEKLFF. The CDR3 DNA is TGTGCCAGCAGCCCCCGGACAGGGGGGTATGCAACTAATGAAAAACTGTTTTTT.